This TCR beta chain was retrieved from a study of T-cell reconstitution after alpha-beta-depleted transplantation in children. The germline CDR1 and CDR2 sequences are SGHRS and YFSETQ. The trim removed 0 bases at V and 6 bases at J, leaving 5 bases unmatched. CDR3 length: 15 residues. Unique molecular identifiers were incorporated during preparation of the TCRbeta library. One entry per CDR3 protein, called by TCRdb with MiXCR from the PCR reads. The sample contains some 300,000 distinct CDR3 sequences, around 10% of which appear only once. Many counts were recorded for this clonotype. The source is a human donor who donated a stem cell graft to a child with acute lymphoblastic leukemia. V usage is TRBV5-1 and J usage is TRBJ2-1, with 8 positions matching TRBD2. Sample: PBMCs from the stem cell graft donor, taken from the stem cell graft. CDR3 DNA: TGCGCCAGCAGCTTGGCCGCGGGAGGAATCAATGAGCAGTTCTTC. This sequence encodes CASSLAAGGINEQFF. The full variable domain, rest sourced from reference TRBV5-1 and TRBJ2-1, is KAGVTQTPRYLIKTRGQQVTLSCSPISGHRSVSWYQQTPGQGLQFLFEYFSETQRNKGNFPGRFSGRQFSNSRSEMNVSTLELGDSALYLCASSLAAGGINEQFFGPGTRLTVL.